This T cell receptor (beta chain) was captured by sequencing in a study of T-cell reconstitution after alpha-beta-depleted transplantation in children (dated by TCRdb to 2016 to 2017). A note on the overall study: Using TCR repertoire profiling, the study quantitatively followed how T-cell immune reconstitution unfolded in children after TCRalphabeta/CD19-depleted allogeneic hematopoietic cell transplantation.

Inclusive of the bounding cysteine and phenylalanine, the CDR3 is 20 residues long. The sequence is cut down to CDR3 DNA, 60 bases in frame from base 1. From the germline V gene, CDR1 is SGHRS and CDR2 is YFSETQ. V is clipped by 3 bases and J by 0 bases, and the sequence between their germline boundaries is 25 bases long. This clonotype was found a few times. The antigen this receptor binds is unknown. Per-nucleotide qualities are absent, and no much larger clonotype sits a single base away. Library construction relied on PCR. Sequenced using an Illumina HiSeq 2500. Molecular barcoding was employed in the preparation of TCR libraries, with unique molecular identifiers being used to normalize TCRbeta repertoire quantification. The public sequencing data were trimmed at Q25 with fastp and processed into clonotypes with MiXCR by TCRdb, which kept only in-frame beta chains. One record per CDR3 amino acid sequence lists the most common genes and DNA. The sample data list some 640,000 distinct CDR3 sequences, and over 15% of these were observed just once. About 1.1% of the sample comes from the top ten.

The sample consisted of PBMCs from the stem cell graft donor, taken from the stem cell graft. The sequence came from a human donor who donated a stem cell graft to a child with acute myeloid leukemia. The chain couples TRBV5-1 to TRBJ1-5, with a weak D call of TRBD1 (5 bases match). The DNA sequence follows: TGCGCCAGCAGCTCCCGACAGCCTAACGTCATGGGACTTAGCAATCAGCCCCAGCATTTT. Translated, it gives CASSSRQPNVMGLSNQPQHF.